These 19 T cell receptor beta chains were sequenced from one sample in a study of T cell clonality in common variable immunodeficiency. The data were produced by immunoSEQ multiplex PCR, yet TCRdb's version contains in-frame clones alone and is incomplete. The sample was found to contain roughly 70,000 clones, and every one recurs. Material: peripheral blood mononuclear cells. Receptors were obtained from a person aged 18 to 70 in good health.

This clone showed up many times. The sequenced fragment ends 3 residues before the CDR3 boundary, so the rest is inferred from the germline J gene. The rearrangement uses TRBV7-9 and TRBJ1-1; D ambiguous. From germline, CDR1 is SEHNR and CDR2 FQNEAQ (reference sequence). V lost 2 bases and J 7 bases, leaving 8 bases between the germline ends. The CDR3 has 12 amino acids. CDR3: CASSLRSVEAFF. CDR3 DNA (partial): TGTGCCAGCAGCTTACGGAGCGTTGAA.

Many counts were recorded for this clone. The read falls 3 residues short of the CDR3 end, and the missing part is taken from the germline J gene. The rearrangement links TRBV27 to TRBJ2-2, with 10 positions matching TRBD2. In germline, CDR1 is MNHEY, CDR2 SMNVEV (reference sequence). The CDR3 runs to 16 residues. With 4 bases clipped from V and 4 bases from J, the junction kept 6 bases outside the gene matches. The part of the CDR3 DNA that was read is TGTGCCAGCAGTTCCCTAGCGGGAGAAGGCACCGGGGAG. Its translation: CASSSLAGEGTGE. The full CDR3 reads CASSSLAGEGTGELFF.

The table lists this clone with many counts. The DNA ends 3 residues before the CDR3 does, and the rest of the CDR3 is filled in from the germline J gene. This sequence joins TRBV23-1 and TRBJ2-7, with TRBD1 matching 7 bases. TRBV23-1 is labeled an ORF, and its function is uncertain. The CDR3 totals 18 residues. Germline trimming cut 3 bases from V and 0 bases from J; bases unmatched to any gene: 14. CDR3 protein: CASSHLCLTGDDSYEQYF. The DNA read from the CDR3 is TGCGCCAGCAGTCACTTATGTTTAACAGGGGACGACTCCTACGAG.

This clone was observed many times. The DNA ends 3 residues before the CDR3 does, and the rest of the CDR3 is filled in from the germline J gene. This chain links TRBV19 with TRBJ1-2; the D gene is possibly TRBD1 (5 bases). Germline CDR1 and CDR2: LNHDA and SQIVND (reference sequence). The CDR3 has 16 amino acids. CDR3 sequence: CASRTKTVNSNQPYTF. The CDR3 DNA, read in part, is TGTGCCAGTAGGACCAAGACAGTAAATAGCAATCAGCCC.

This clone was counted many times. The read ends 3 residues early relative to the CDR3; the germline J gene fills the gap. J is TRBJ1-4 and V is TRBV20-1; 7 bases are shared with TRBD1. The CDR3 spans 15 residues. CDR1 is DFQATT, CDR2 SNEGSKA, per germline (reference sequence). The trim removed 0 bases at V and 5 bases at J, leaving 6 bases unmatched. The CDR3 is CSARDRQGWNEKLFF. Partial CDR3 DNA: TGCAGTGCTAGAGATCGACAGGGCTGGAATGAAAAA.

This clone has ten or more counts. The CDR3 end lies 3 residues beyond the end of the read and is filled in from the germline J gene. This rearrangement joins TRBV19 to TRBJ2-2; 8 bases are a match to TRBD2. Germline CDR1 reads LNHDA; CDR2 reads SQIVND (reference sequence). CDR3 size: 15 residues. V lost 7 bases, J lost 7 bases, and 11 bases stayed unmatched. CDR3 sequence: CASKEGGRTVGELFF. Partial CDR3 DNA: TGTGCCAGTAAGGAGGGCGGGAGGACGGTCGGGGAG.

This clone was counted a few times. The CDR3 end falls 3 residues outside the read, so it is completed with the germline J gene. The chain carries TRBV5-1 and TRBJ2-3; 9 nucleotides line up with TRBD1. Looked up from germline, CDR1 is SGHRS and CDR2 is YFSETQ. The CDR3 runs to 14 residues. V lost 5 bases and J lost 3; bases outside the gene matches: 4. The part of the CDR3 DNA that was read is TGCGCCAGCAGGACGGGACAGGGAACAGATACG. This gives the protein CASRTGQGTDT. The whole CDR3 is CASRTGQGTDTQYF.

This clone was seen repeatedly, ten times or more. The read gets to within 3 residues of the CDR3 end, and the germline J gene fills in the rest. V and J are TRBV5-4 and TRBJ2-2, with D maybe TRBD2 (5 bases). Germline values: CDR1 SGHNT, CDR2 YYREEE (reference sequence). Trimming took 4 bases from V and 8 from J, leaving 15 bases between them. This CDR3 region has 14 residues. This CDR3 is CASSQAVAAGELFF. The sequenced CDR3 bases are TGTGCCAGCAGCCAAGCGGTTGCGGCTGGGGAG.

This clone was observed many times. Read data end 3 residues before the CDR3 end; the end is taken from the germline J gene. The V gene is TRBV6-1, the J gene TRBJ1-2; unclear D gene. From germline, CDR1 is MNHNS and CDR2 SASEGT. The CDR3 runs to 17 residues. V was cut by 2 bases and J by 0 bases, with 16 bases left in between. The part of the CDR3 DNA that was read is TGTGCCAGCAGTGAAAGAGGCCCCTGGAGGGCTAACTATGGC. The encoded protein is CASSERGPWRANYG. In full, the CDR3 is CASSERGPWRANYGYTF.

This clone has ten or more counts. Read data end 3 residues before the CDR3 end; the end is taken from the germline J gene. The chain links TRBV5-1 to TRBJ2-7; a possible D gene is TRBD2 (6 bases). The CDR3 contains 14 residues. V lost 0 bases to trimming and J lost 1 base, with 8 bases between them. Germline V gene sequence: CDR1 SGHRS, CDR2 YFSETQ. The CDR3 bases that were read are TGCGCCAGCAGCTTGGCAGCGGGTTCCTACGAG. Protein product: CASSLAAGSYE. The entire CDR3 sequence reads CASSLAAGSYEQYF.

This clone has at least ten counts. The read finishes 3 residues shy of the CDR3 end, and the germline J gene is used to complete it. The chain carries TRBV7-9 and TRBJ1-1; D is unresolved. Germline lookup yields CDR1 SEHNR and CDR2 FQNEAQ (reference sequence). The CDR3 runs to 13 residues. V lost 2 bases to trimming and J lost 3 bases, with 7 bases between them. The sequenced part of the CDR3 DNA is TGTGCCAGCAGCTTACAAGGCCACACTGAA. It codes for CASSLQGHTE. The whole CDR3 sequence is CASSLQGHTEAFF.

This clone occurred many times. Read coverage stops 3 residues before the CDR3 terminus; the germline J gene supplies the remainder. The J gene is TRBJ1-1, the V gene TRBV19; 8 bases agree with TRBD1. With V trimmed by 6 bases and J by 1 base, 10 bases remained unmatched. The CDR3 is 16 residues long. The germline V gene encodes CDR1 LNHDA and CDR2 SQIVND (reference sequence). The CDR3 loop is CASSPGTGRGNTEAFF. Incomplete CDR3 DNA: TGTGCCAGTAGCCCCGGGACAGGAAGGGGGAACACTGAA.

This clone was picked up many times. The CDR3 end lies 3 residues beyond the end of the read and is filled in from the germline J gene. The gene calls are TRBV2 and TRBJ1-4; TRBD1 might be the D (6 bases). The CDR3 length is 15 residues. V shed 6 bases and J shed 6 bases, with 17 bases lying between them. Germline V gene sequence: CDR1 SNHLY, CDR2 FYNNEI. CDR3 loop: CASRDGDRNDEKLFF. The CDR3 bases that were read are TGTGCCAGCAGGGATGGTGACAGGAACGATGAAAAA. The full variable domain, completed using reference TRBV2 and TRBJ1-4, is EPEVTQTPSHQVTQMGQEVILRCVPISNHLYFYWYRQILGQKVEFLVSFYNNEISEKSEIFDDQFSVERPDGSNFTLKIRSTKLEDSAMYFCASRDGDRNDEKLFFGSGTQLSVL.

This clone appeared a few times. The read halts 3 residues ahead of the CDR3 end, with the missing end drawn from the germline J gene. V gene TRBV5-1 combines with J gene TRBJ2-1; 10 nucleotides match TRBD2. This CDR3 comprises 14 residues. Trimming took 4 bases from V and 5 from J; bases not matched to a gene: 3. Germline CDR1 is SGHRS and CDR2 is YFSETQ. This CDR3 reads CASSVGTSDNEQFF. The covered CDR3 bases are TGCGCCAGCAGCGTTGGGACTAGCGACAATGAG.

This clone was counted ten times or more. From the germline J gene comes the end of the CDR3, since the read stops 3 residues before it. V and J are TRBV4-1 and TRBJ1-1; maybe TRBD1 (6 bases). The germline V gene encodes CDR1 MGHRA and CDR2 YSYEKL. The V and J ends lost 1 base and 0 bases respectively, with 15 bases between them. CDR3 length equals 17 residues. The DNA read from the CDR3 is TGCGCCAGCAGCCAAGTTTGGGGGCGCGAGGTGAACACTGAA. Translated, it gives CASSQVWGREVNTE. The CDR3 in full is CASSQVWGREVNTEAFF.

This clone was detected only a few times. The CDR3 sequence: CASNYRTGSGKAKNIQYF. CDR3 DNA (partial): TGTGCCAGCAATTACCGGACAGGTTCGGGCAAAGCCAAAAACATT. The chain uses TRBV6-9 and TRBJ2-4; TRBD1 matches at 7 bases. The read is 3 residues too short to cover the CDR3 end, so that end is filled in from the germline J gene. V lost 7 bases and J lost 0; bases outside the gene matches: 15. Per the germline V gene, CDR1 is MNHGY and CDR2 is SVAAGI. The CDR3 has 18 amino acids.

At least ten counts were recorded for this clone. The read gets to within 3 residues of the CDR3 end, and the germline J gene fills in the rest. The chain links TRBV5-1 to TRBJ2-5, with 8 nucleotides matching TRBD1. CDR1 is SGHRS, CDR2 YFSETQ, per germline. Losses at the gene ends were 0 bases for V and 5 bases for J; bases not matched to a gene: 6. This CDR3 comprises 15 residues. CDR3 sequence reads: CASSLGAGTGETQYF. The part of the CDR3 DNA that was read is TGCGCCAGCAGCTTGGGGGCAGGGACAGGCGAGACC.

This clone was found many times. The covered CDR3 bases are TGTGCCAGCAGCTTCGCTAGCGGGAGTGTGGGCAATGAG. It translates to CASSFASGSVGNE. The CDR3 reads in full as CASSFASGSVGNEQFF. The chain combines TRBV5-4 with TRBJ2-1; 10 bases fit TRBD2. The read ends 3 residues early relative to the CDR3; the germline J gene fills the gap. The CDR3 runs 16 residues. The junction had 8 bases not matched to a gene; V was cut back by 2 bases and J by 6 bases. CDR1 SGHNT and CDR2 YYREEE come from the germline V gene (reference sequence).

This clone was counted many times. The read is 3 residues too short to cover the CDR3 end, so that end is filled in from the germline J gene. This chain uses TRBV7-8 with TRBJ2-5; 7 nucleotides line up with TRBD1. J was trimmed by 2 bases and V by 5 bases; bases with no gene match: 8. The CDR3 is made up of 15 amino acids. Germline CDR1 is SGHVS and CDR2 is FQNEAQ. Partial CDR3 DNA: TGTGCCAGCAGCGGTGAACAGGGGCGGCAAGAGACC. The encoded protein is CASSGEQGRQET. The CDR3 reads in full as CASSGEQGRQETQYF.